This TCR beta chain was found in a study of shared clonotypes between healthy human individuals. Study background: For every donor, three CD4 naive, three CD4 memory, two CD8 naive and one CD8 memory plates were used.

Naivety among CD8 cells was defined by CD45RO negativity and positive CCR7 selection, thereby excluding terminally differentiated effector memory CD45RA+ cells. Repertoires were generated with immunoSEQ multiplex PCR, while TCRdb's copy carries only in-frame clones and drops some. The sample holds approximately 2,000,000 clones, roughly 95% seen once. About this clone: Its matching antigen is unknown.

Study-wide results and caveats: Specimens sampled were limited to blood, with tissue repertoires likely differing. Naive subsets typically showed greater estimated richness than memory subsets.

The germline CDR1 and CDR2 sequences are SGHNT and YYREEE (reference sequence). CDR3 length: 11 residues. V was trimmed by 3 bases and J by 6 bases, leaving 5 bases between them. The TCR originated in a man aged 18 to 29 in good health. Some clones in this sample may be carry-over from other donors' samples. The chain recombines TRBV5-4 with TRBJ2-3; D unresolved. The sample consisted of naive CD8+ T cells from PBMCs. The CDR3 DNA reads as TGTGCCAGCAGCTCATGGGATACGCAGTATTTT. Its protein is CASSSWDTQYF.